This T cell receptor (beta chain) is from a study of blood T cells in healthy people across ages. For every donor, a draw yielded around 10 milliliters of peripheral blood. Isolation recovered at least 6.5 million PBMCs from every sample. To note about this clonotype: The antigen is undetermined.

General study points: It was not possible, with unsorted PBMCs, to conclusively compare naive and antigen-experienced cells. The study found more naive CD4+ cells and higher diversity in long-lived than aged donors.

A second 7 to 11 cycle PCR used barcoded and J-beta primers. MiXCR was run by TCRdb on the 5' RACE reads, yielding one entry per CDR3 protein. The profile shows fewer than 1.5 million distinct CDR3 sequences, approximately 40% of them singletons. Sequencing was performed on blood. The TCR comes from a woman younger than 35 in good health.

CDR3 coding DNA: TGTGCCAGCAGCCAGGAAGGACGGAGCTCTGGGGCCAACGTCCTGACTTTC. Translated: CASSQEGRSSGANVLTF. The chain joins TRBV14 to TRBJ2-6, with D uncertain. V lost 3 bases and J lost 0, with 12 bases in between. The CDR3 totals 17 residues. CDR1 is SGHDN and CDR2 is FVKESK in the germline V gene.